This entry concerns a single TCR beta chain. Antigen: not known. This specimen belongs to a study of cytomegalovirus exposure and HLA in healthy donors. Regarding the study as a whole: A later examination showed that TCR association rates differed by HLA locus, with DRB1 most and HLA-C fewest. An observed cluster of highly shared sequence variants was recorded as a likely sequencing artifact.

Primers for the PCR totalled 60 Vbeta and 13 Jbeta. The data were produced by immunoSEQ multiplex PCR, yet TCRdb's version contains in-frame clones alone and is incomplete. The sample has about 100,000 clones; over 75% are singletons. Trimming shortened V by 8 bases and J by 9 bases, and 17 bases separated the two germline ends. The V gene's germline CDR1 is MNHEY and CDR2 SMNVEV (reference sequence). The CDR3 length is 13 residues. The sample was PBMCs. This clonotype originated in a woman in her late teens or twenties in good health and CMV-seropositive. The V and J genes are TRBV27 and TRBJ1-5; weak D call: TRBD1 (5 bases). CDR3 in amino acids: CASAEKGSGPQHF. CDR3 nucleotides: TGTGCCAGCGCAGAAAAGGGGTCGGGGCCCCAGCATTTT.